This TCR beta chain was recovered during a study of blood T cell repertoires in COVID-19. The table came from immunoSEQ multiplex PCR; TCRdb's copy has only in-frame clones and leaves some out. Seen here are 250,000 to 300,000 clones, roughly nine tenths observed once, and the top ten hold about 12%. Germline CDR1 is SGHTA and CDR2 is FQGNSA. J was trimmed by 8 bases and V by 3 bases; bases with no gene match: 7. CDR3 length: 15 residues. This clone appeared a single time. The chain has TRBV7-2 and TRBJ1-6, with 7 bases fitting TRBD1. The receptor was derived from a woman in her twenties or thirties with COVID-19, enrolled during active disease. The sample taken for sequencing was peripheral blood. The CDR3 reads CASSFRTGSDSPLHF. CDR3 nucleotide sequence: TGTGCCAGCAGCTTCAGGACAGGCTCGGATTCACCCCTCCACTTT. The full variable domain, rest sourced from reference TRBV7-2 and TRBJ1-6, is GAGVSQSPSNKVTEKGKDVELRCDPISGHTALYWYRQSLGQGLEFLIYFQGNSAPDKSGLPSDRFSAERTGGSVSTLTIQRTQQEDSAVYLCASSFRTGSDSPLHFGNGTRLTVT.